One and the same sample provided the 9 T cell receptor beta chains below, sequenced in a study of blood T cell repertoires in COVID-19. Clones were read by immunoSEQ multiplex PCR, and TCRdb kept only the in-frame ones, dropping some. Among under 95,000 clones listed, around 87% were seen once. Material: peripheral blood. The receptors here all came from a human donor with acute or convalescent COVID-19. The donor label of this sample is uncertain.

The gene calls are TRBV18 and TRBJ1-4; 11 bases line up with TRBD1. The V segment lost 3 bases and the J segment 6 bases; nucleotides outside the gene matches: 15. There are 19 residues in the CDR3. Germline-derived CDR1 and CDR2 are KGHSH and LQKENI. The CDR3 is CASSPYQGTGGWLDEKLFF. As DNA, the CDR3 is TGTGCCAGCTCACCCTACCAAGGGACAGGGGGATGGTTGGATGAAAAACTGTTTTTT.

V usage is TRBV5-1 and J usage is TRBJ2-5; tentative D call: TRBD1 (5 bases). The CDR3 has 18 residues. Per germline, CDR1 SGHRS and CDR2 YFSETQ. The V end was cut by 0 bases, the J end by 5 bases, with 23 bases between. The CDR3 loop is CASSLVPDQDRLRETQYF. As DNA, the CDR3 is TGCGCCAGCAGCTTGGTTCCCGACCAAGACAGACTCAGGGAGACCCAGTACTTC. The variable domain in full, completed from reference TRBV5-1 and TRBJ2-5, reads KAGVTQTPRYLIKTRGQQVTLSCSPISGHRSVSWYQQTPGQGLQFLFEYFSETQRNKGNFPGRFSGRQFSNSRSEMNVSTLELGDSALYLCASSLVPDQDRLRETQYFGPGTRLLVL.

The chain uses TRBV6-1 and TRBJ1-4; D is unclear. V was trimmed by 2 bases and J by 8 bases, leaving 15 bases between them. The CDR3 spans 15 residues. The germline V gene encodes CDR1 MNHNS and CDR2 SASEGT. In nucleotides, the CDR3 is TGTGCCAGCAGTGAACTCAAAGGTGGCGGGGAAAAACTGTTTTTT. Translation gives CASSELKGGGEKLFF.

The rearrangement links TRBV28 to TRBJ2-5, with 11 bases matching TRBD1. The CDR3 loop spans 14 amino acids. Germline-derived CDR1 and CDR2 are MDHEN and SYDVKM. V lost 4 bases, J lost 5 bases, and 3 bases stayed unmatched. Here the CDR3 reads CASSSRDRGETQYF. The CDR3 DNA reads as TGTGCCAGCAGTTCCCGGGACAGGGGGGAGACCCAGTACTTC. Full variable domain (missing parts from reference TRBV28 and TRBJ2-5): DVKVTQSSRYLVKRTGEKVFLECVQDMDHENMFWYRQDPGLGLRLIYFSYDVKMKEKGDIPEGYSVSREKKERFSLILESASTNQTSMYLCASSSRDRGETQYFGPGTRLLVL.

The V gene is TRBV19, the J gene TRBJ2-7; TRBD1 agrees at 7 bases. CDR1 is LNHDA, CDR2 SQIVND, per germline (reference sequence). Trimming at V came to 8 bases and at J to 5 bases, leaving 9 bases not matched to a gene. This CDR3 is 13 amino acids long. The CDR3 sequence is CASGTQGSHEQYF. The DNA for the CDR3 is TGTGCCAGTGGGACACAGGGGAGCCACGAGCAGTACTTC.

In DNA, the CDR3 is TGCGCCCGCCGCCGCCCGGGGGTAGGCACGAACACCGGGGAGCTGTTTTTT. Translated: CARRRPGVGTNTGELFF. The rearrangement links TRBV4-1 to TRBJ2-2; D may be TRBD2 (6 bases). Germline-derived CDR1 and CDR2 are MGHRA and YSYEKL. This CDR3 has 17 amino acids. The V gene lost 11 bases and the J gene lost 0 bases, with 22 bases spanning the gap.

The chain couples TRBV4-1 to TRBJ2-5; maybe TRBD1 (6 bases). The length of the CDR3 is 18 residues. In germline, CDR1 is MGHRA, CDR2 YSYEKL. V was shortened by 0 bases and J by 0 bases, with 17 bases between the two germline ends. The CDR3 DNA is TGCGCCAGCAGCCAAGAAGGGCTAGGGGGACGGTACCAAGAGACCCAGTACTTC. Encoded protein: CASSQEGLGGRYQETQYF.

V gene TRBV2 combines with J gene TRBJ2-7, with 9 bases lining up with TRBD1. The germline V gene has CDR1 SNHLY and CDR2 FYNNEI. CDR3 length: 14 amino acids. With 6 bases clipped from V and 5 bases from J, the junction kept 8 bases outside the gene matches. The chain's CDR3 is CASSVPGQGHEQYF. DNA of the CDR3: TGTGCCAGCAGCGTACCGGGACAGGGACACGAGCAGTACTTC. Full variable domain (outside the CDR3, taken from reference TRBV2 and TRBJ2-7): EPEVTQTPSHQVTQMGQEVILRCVPISNHLYFYWYRQILGQKVEFLVSFYNNEISEKSEIFDDQFSVERPDGSNFTLKIRSTKLEDSAMYFCASSVPGQGHEQYFGPGTRLTVT.

The V gene is TRBV5-4, the J gene TRBJ2-5, with D perhaps matching TRBD2 (6 bases). There are 18 residues in the CDR3. In germline, CDR1 is SGHNT, CDR2 YYREEE (reference sequence). The V end lost 3 bases, the J end lost 4 bases, and 25 bases lay between the germline ends. CDR3 DNA sequence: TGTGCCAGCAGCTCCGGGACTGAGCGAACACGAATAGCAGAGACCCAGTACTTC. Protein: CASSSGTERTRIAETQYF.